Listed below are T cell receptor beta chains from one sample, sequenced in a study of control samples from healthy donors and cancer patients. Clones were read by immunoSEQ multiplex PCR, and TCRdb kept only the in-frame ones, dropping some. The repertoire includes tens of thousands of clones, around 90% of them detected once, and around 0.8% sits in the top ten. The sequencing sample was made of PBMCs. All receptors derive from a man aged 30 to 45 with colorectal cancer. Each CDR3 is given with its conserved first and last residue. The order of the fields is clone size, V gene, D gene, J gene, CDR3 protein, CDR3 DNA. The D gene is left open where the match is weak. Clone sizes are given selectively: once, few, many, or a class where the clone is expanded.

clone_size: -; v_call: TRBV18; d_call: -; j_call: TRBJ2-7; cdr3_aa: CASSRSRALYEQYF; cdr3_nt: TGTGCCAGCTCCCGGAGCAGGGCCCTCTACGAGCAGTACTTC
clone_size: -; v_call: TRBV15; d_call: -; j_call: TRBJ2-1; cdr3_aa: CATSRGEGEGEEQFF; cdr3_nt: TGTGCCACCAGCAGAGGGGAAGGTGAGGGCGAGGAGCAGTTCTTC
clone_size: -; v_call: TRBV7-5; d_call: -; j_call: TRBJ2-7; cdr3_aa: CVRSRFWREQYF; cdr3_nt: TGTGTCAGAAGCAGGTTCTGGAGAGAGCAGTACTTC
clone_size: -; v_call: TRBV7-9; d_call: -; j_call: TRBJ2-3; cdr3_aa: CASSLHTWGTDTQYF; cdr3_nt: TGTGCCAGCAGCCTCCACACTTGGGGCACAGATACGCAGTATTTT
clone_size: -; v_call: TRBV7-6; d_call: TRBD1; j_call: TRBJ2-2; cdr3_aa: CASSLDLRDRGGELFF; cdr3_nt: TGTGCCAGCAGCTTAGATCTCCGGGACAGGGGCGGGGAGCTGTTTTTT
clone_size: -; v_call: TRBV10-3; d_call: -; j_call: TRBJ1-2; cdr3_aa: CAISESGGSALYGYTF; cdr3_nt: TGTGCCATCAGTGAGTCAGGGGGAAGCGCCTTATATGGCTACACCTTC
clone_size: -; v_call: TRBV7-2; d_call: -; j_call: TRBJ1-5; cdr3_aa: CASSLVATNQPQHF; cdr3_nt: TGTGCCAGCAGCTTAGTTGCCACCAATCAGCCCCAGCATTTT
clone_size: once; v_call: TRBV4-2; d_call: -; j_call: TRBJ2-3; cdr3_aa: CASSQDRTTDTQYF; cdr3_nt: TGTGCCAGCAGCCAAGATAGGACGACAGATACGCAGTATTTT
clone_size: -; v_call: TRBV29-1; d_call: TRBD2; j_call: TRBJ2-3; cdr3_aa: CSVILAGGAPDTQYF; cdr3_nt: TGCAGCGTGATCCTAGCGGGGGGCGCCCCAGATACGCAGTATTTT
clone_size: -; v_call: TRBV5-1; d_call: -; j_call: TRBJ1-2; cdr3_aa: CASSPWSPQDYGYTF; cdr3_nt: TGCGCCAGCAGCCCCTGGTCCCCGCAGGACTATGGCTACACCTTC
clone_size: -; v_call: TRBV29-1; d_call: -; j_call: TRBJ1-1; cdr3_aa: CSVRGLGGGTEAFF; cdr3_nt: TGCAGCGTGAGGGGCCTGGGAGGGGGCACTGAAGCTTTCTTT
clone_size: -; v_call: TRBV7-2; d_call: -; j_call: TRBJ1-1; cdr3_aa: CASRNTLNTEAFF; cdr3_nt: TGTGCCAGCAGAAACACATTAAACACTGAAGCTTTCTTT
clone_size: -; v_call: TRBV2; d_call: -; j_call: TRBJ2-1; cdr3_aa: CASSVPDFHGNEQFF; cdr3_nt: TGTGCCAGCAGCGTCCCGGATTTCCACGGGAATGAGCAGTTCTTC
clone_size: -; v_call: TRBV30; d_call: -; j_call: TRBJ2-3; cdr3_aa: CALAQGPFSTDTQYF; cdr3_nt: TGTGCCTTGGCCCAGGGACCGTTTAGCACAGATACGCAGTATTTT
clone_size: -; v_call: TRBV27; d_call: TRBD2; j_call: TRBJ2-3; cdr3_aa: CASSLAGGYTDTQYF; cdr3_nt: TGTGCCAGCAGCCTAGCGGGGGGGTACACAGATACGCAGTATTTT
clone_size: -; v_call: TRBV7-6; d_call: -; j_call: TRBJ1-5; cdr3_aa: CASSLDSNQPQHF; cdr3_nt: TGTGCCAGCAGCTTAGACAGCAATCAGCCCCAGCATTTT
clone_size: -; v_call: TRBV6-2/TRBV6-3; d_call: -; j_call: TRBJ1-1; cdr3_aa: CASSYFGANTEAFF; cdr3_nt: TGTGCCAGCAGTTACTTCGGGGCGAACACTGAAGCTTTCTTT